This T cell receptor (beta chain) was sequenced for a study of T cells in tuberculosis. At the level of the study: CD1B tetramers identified T cells specific for mycobacterial lipid GMM.

Cells were sorted from thawed PBMC rested overnight and stained with GMM-loaded CD1B tetramer, viability dye and anti-CD3. The lipid loaded on the CD1B tetramers was C32 glucose monomycolate from Rhodococcus equi. About 100,000 tetramer-negative cells were sorted from each donor. CDR1 and CDR2 from the germline V gene are MNHEY and SMNVEV (reference sequence). The trim removed 5 bases at V and 7 bases at J, leaving 9 bases unmatched. This CDR3 comprises 15 residues. Points from the study as a whole: T cells binding CD1B-GMM tetramer weakly possibly escaped the sort.

TCR-alpha and TCR-beta chains were sequenced unpaired. Only in-frame clones appear in the TCRdb table, and some are missing; sequencing was by immunoSEQ multiplex PCR. The data show 60,000 or so clones, with 81% seen just once and around 13% held by the top ten. Sequencing input: CD1b-GMM tetramer-negative cells sorted from PBMCs. This clonotype was obtained from an adult woman with latent tuberculosis. V gene TRBV27 combines with J gene TRBJ2-7, with 12 bases aligning to TRBD1. The CDR3: CASSPPGQGAGEQYF. The CDR3 region has the DNA TGTGCCAGCAGTCCTCCGGGACAGGGGGCCGGGGAGCAGTACTTC.